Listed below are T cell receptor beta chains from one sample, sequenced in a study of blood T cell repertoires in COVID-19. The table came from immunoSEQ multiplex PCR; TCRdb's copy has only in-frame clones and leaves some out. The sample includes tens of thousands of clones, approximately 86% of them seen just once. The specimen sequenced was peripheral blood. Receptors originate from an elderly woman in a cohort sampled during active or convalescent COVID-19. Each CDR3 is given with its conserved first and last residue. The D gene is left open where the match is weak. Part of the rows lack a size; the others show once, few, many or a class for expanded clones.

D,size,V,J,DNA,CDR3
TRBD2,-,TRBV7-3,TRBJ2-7,TGTGCCAGCAGCTTGACGTTTAGCGGGACCGGCGAGCAGTACTTC,CASSLTFSGTGEQYF
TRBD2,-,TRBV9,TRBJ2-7,TGTGCCAGCAGCCCCCATCCAATACTAGCGGTCTACGAGCAGTACTTC,CASSPHPILAVYEQYF
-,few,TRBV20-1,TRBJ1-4,TGCAGTGCTATTTACGGTGAAAAACTGTTTTTT,CSAIYGEKLFF
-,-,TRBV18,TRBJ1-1,TGTGCCAGCTCACCCCAGGGGCTGGTTGAAGCTTTCTTT,CASSPQGLVEAFF
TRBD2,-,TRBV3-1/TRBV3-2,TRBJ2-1,TGTGCCAGCAGCCCCATTTGGCGGGGGGTCTACAATGAGCAGTTCTTC,CASSPIWRGVYNEQFF
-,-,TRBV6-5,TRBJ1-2,TGTGCCAGCAGTTACTCGACGCGTACAGGGTCTGGCTACACCTTC,CASSYSTRTGSGYTF
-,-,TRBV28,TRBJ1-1,TGTGCCATCCAGGACACAAACACTGAAGCTTTCTTT,CAIQDTNTEAFF
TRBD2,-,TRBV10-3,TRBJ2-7,TGTGCCATCAGTGAAATCACTAGCGGGAGGGCCTACGAGCAGTACTTC,CAISEITSGRAYEQYF
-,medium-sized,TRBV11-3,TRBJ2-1,TGTGCCAGCAGCTTATTCTCTATGGGCAGTCACAATGAGCAGTTCTTC,CASSLFSMGSHNEQFF
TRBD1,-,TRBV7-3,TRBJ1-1,TGTGCCAGCAGCACTATGGGACAGAGAAACACTGAAGCTTTCTTT,CASSTMGQRNTEAFF
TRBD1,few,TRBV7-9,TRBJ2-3,TGTGCCAGCAGCCCCGGGACAGATTACACAGATACGCAGTATTTT,CASSPGTDYTDTQYF
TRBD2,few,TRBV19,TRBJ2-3,TGTGCCAGTAGCCAGACTAGCGGGTTGATCCGCACAGATACGCAGTATTTT,CASSQTSGLIRTDTQYF
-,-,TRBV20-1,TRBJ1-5,TGCAGTGCTAGTCGGGGGGCTAGTCAGCCCCAGCATTTT,CSASRGASQPQHF
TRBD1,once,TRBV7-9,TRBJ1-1,TGTGCCAGCAGCTTCTCACAGGGGACTGAAGCTTTCTTT,CASSFSQGTEAFF
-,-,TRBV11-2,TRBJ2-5,TGTGCCAGCAGCTGGGGGGGCGTGACCCAGTACTTC,CASSWGGVTQYF
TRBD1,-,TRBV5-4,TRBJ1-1,TGTGCCAGCAGCAGGGACAGGGTAAATTCGGCTGAAGCTTTCTTT,CASSRDRVNSAEAFF
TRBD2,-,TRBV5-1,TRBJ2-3,TGCGCCAGCAGCTTTGGCGGGAGATACACAGATACGCAGTATTTT,CASSFGGRYTDTQYF